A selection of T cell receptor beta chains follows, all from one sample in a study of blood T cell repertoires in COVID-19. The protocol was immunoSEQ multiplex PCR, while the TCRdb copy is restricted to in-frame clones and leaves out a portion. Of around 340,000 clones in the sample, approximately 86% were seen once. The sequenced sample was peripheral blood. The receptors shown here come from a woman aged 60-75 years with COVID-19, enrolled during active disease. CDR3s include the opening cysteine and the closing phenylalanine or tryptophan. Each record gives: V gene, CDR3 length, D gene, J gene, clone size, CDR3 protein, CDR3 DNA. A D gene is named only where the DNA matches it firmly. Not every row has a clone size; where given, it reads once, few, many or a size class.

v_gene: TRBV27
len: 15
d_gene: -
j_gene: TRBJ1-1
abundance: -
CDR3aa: CASLPRGRGHTEAFF
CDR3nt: TGTGCCAGCCTTCCTCGGGGCAGGGGCCACACTGAAGCTTTCTTT

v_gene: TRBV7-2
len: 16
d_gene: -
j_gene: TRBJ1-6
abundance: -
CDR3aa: CASRATGTYANSPLHF
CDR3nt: TGTGCCAGCAGAGCTACAGGGACCTACGCGAATTCACCCCTCCACTTT

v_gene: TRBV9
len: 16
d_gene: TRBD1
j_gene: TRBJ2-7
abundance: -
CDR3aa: CASSVNPGQGGNEQYF
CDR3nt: TGTGCCAGCAGCGTTAATCCGGGACAGGGTGGGAACGAGCAGTACTTC

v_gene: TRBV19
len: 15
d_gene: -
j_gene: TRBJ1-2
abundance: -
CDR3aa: CASRAESRDRDSYTF
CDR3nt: TGTGCCAGCCGAGCCGAGTCCCGGGACCGGGACTCCTACACCTTC

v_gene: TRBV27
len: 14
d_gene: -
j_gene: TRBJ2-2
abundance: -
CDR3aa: CASSLFDSPGELFF
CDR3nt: TGTGCCAGCAGTTTATTTGACAGTCCCGGGGAGCTGTTTTTT

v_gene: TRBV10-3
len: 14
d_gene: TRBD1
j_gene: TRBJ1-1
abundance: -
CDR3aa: CATITGTGNTEAFF
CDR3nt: TGTGCCACCATCACCGGGACAGGGAACACTGAAGCTTTCTTT

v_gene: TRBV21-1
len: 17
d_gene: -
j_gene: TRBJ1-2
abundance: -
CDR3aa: CASSKGGADRVSYGYTF
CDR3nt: TGTGCCAGCAGCAAAGGAGGTGCGGACAGGGTCTCCTATGGCTACACCTTC

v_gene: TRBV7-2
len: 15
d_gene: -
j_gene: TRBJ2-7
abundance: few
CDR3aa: CASSFPRGYSYEQYF
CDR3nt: TGTGCCAGCAGCTTCCCCCGGGGGTACTCCTACGAGCAGTACTTC

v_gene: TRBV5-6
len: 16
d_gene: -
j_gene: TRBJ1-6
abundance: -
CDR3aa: CASSPPAGGIGSPLHF
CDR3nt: TGTGCCAGCAGCCCCCCCGCGGGGGGGATAGGGTCACCCCTCCACTTT

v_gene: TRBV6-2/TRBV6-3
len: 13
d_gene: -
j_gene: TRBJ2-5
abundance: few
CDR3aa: CASSYSARETQYF
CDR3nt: TGTGCCAGCAGTTACTCGGCGCGGGAGACCCAGTACTTC

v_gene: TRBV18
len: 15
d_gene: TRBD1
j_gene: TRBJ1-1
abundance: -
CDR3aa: CASSPPGQAVWEAFF
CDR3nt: TGTGCCAGCTCACCACCGGGACAGGCTGTATGGGAAGCTTTCTTT

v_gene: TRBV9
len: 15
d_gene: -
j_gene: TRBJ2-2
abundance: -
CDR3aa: CASSVRGTSTGELFF
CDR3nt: TGTGCCAGCAGCGTAAGGGGAACTTCCACCGGGGAGCTGTTTTTT

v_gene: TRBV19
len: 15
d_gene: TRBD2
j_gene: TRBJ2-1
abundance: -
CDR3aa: CASSPRGGAYNEQFF
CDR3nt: TGTGCCAGTAGTCCGCGGGGGGGTGCCTACAATGAGCAGTTCTTC

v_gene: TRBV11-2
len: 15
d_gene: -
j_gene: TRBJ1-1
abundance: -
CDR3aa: CASSLGTLANTEAFF
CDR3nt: TGTGCCAGCAGCTTAGGGACACTGGCGAACACTGAAGCTTTCTTT

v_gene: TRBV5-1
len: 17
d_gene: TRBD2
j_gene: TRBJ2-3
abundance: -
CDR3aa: CASSLAVSGGARDTQYF
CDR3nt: TGCGCCAGCAGCTTGGCAGTCAGCGGGGGGGCTAGAGATACGCAGTATTTT

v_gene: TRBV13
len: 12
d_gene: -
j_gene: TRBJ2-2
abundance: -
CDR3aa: CASSSLMGELFF
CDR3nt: TGTGCCAGCAGCTCCTTAATGGGGGAGCTGTTTTTT

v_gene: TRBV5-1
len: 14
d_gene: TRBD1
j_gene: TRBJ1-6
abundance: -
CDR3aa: CASSMDRGNSPLHF
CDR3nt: TGCGCCAGCAGCATGGACAGGGGAAATTCACCCCTCCACTTT

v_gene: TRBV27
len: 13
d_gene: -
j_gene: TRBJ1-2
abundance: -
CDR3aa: CASSRGGGYGYTF
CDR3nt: TGTGCCAGCAGTAGGGGAGGAGGCTATGGCTACACCTTC

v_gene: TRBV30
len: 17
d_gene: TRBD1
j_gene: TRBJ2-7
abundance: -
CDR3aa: CAWRGPARDREAYEQYF
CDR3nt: TGTGCCTGGAGAGGCCCTGCTCGGGACAGGGAGGCCTACGAGCAGTACTTC

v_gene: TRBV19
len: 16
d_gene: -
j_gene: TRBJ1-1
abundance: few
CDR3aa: CASSLASGGTNTEAFF
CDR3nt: TGTGCCAGTAGCCTCGCATCGGGGGGGACGAACACTGAAGCTTTCTTT

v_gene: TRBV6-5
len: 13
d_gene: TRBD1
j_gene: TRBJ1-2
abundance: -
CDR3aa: CASRPGGSYGYTF
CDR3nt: TGTGCCAGCAGGCCAGGGGGATCCTATGGCTACACCTTC

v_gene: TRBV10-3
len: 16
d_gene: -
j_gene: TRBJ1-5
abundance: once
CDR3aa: CAISEKRQGSNQPQHF
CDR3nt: TGTGCCATCAGTGAGAAGAGGCAGGGGAGCAATCAGCCCCAGCATTTT

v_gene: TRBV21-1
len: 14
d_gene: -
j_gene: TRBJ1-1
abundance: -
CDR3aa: CASSKLWTGKFAFF
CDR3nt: TGTGCCAGCAGCAAACTGTGGACAGGGAAATTTGCTTTCTTT

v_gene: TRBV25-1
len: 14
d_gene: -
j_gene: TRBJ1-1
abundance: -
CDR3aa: CASSESGENTEAFF
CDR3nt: TGTGCCAGCAGTGAATCGGGGGAGAACACTGAAGCTTTCTTT

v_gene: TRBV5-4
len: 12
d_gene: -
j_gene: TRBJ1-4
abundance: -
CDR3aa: CASSFWGEKLFF
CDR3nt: TGTGCCAGCAGCTTTTGGGGCGAAAAACTGTTTTTT

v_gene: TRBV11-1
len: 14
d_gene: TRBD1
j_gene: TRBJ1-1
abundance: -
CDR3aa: CASSRDRGNTEAFF
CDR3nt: TGTGCCAGCAGCCGTGACAGGGGTAACACTGAAGCTTTCTTT

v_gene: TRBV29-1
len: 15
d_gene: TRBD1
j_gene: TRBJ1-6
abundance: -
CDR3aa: CSEAVGDRYNSPLHF
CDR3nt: TGCAGCGAGGCCGTTGGGGACAGATATAATTCACCCCTCCACTTT

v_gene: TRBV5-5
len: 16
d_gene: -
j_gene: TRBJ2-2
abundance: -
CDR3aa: CASTRRGTENTGELFF
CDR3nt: TGTGCCAGCACCCGGAGGGGGACAGAGAACACCGGGGAGCTGTTTTTT

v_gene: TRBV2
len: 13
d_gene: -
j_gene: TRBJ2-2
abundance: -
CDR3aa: CASLGGDTGELFF
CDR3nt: TGTGCCAGCCTAGGGGGGGACACCGGGGAGCTGTTTTTT

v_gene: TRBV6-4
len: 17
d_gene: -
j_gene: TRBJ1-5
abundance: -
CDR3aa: CASSDSGSGSSNQPQHF
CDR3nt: TGTGCCAGCAGTGACTCGGGGTCTGGGAGTAGCAATCAGCCCCAGCATTTT

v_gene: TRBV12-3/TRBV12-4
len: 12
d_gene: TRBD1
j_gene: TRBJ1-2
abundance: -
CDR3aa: CASSLEGQDYTF
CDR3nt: TGTGCCAGCAGTTTAGAGGGACAGGACTACACCTTC

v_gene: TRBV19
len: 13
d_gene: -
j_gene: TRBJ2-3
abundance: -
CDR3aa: CASRYQGTDTQYF
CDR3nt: TGTGCCAGTAGGTACCAGGGCACAGATACGCAGTATTTT

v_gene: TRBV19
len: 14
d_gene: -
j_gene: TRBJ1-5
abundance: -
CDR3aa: CASSAGTRNQPQHF
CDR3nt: TGTGCCAGTAGTGCCGGGACACGCAATCAGCCCCAGCATTTT

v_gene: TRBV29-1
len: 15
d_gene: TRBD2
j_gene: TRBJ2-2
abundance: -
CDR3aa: CSVKTSGGNTGELFF
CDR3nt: TGCAGCGTTAAAACTAGCGGGGGGAACACCGGGGAGCTGTTTTTT

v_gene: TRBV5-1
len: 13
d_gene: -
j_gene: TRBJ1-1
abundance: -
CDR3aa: CASSYTVNTEAFF
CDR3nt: TGCGCCAGCAGCTATACAGTGAACACTGAAGCTTTCTTT

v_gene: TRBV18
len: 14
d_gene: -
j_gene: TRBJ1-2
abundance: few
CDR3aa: CASSPQGANYGYTF
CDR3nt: TGTGCCAGCTCACCACAGGGGGCTAACTATGGCTACACCTTC

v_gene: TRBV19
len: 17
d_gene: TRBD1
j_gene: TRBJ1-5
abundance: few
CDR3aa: CASSHWTGVNSNQPQHF
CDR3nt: TGTGCCAGTAGTCACTGGACAGGGGTTAATAGCAATCAGCCCCAGCATTTT

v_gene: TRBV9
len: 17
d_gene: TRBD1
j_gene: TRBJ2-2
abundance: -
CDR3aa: CASSPRAGGVNTGELFF
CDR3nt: TGTGCCAGCAGCCCCCGGGCAGGGGGAGTGAACACCGGGGAGCTGTTTTTT

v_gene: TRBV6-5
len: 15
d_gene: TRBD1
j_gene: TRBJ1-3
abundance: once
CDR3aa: CASSYHPGQGNTIYF
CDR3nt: TGTGCCAGCAGTTACCACCCGGGACAGGGAAACACCATATATTTT

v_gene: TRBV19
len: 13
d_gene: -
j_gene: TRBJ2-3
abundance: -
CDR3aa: CASSGGQTDTQYF
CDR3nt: TGTGCCAGTAGCGGGGGGCAAACAGATACGCAGTATTTT

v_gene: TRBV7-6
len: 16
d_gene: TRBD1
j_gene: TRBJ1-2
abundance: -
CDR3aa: CASSLARQGTNYGYTF
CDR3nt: TGTGCCAGCAGCTTAGCTCGACAGGGAACTAACTATGGCTACACCTTC

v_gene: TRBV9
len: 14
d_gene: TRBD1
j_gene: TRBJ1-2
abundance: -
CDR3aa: CASSVVGTGYGYTF
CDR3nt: TGTGCCAGCAGCGTAGTCGGGACAGGGTATGGCTACACCTTC

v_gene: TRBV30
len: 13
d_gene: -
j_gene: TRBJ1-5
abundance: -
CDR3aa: CAWSVLVDQPQHF
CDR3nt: TGTGCCTGGAGTGTACTAGTGGATCAGCCCCAGCATTTT

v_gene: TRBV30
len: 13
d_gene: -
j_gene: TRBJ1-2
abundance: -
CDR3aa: CAWSVAGENGYTF
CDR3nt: TGTGCCTGGAGTGTGGCAGGGGAGAATGGCTACACCTTC

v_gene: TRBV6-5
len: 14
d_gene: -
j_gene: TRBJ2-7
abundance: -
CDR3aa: CASSTEGYSYEQYF
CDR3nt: TGTGCCAGCAGCACGGAGGGCTACTCCTACGAGCAGTACTTC

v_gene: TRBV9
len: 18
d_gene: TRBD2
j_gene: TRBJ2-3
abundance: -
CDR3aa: CASSVAPDRGGARDTQYF
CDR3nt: TGTGCCAGCAGCGTAGCCCCTGATCGCGGGGGGGCCCGAGATACGCAGTATTTT

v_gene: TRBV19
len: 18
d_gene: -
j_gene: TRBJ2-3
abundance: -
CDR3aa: CASSIRGSLGWGTDTQYF
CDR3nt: TGTGCCAGTAGTATAAGGGGGTCCTTGGGGTGGGGCACAGATACGCAGTATTTT

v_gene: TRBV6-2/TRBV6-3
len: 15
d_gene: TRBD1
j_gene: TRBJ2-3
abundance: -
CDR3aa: CASSPYRGKADTQYF
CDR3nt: TGTGCCAGCAGCCCTTACAGGGGGAAGGCAGATACGCAGTATTTT